The 16 T cell receptor beta chains below come from one sample, sequenced in a study of T cells after yellow fever vaccination. A single record per CDR3 protein comes from TCRdb applying MiXCR to the 5' RACE reads. The sample has hundreds of thousands of distinct CDR3 sequences, 10% to 15% seen once. Sequenced here: PBMCs, sampled on the day of the yellow fever booster vaccination. The source is a man aged 30-40 years who received the YFV17D yellow fever vaccine.

The J gene is TRBJ1-1, the V gene TRBV2, with D unclear. The germline gives CDR1 SNHLY, CDR2 FYNNEI. CDR3 size: 11 residues. The V gene lost 5 bases and the J gene lost 4 bases, with 5 bases spanning the gap. The CDR3 DNA sequence: TGTGCCAGCAGTTATAGCACTGAAGCTTTCTTT. Its protein is CASSYSTEAFF. The whole variable domain, remainder taken from reference TRBV2 and TRBJ1-1, is EPEVTQTPSHQVTQMGQEVILRCVPISNHLYFYWYRQILGQKVEFLVSFYNNEISEKSEIFDDQFSVERPDGSNFTLKIRSTKLEDSAMYFCASSYSTEAFFGQGTRLTVV.

This clonotype was detected a few times. The rearrangement links TRBV7-8 to TRBJ2-1, with D maybe TRBD2 (7 bases). The ends were cut back, 0 bases at V and 9 bases at J, with 15 bases in the middle. The CDR3 contains 15 residues. Germline CDR1 and CDR2: SGHVS and FQNEAQ. CDR3 sequence (DNA): TGTGCCAGCAGCTTAGCAGGGTATAGGGGGGGTGAGCAGTTCTTC. Translation: CASSLAGYRGGEQFF. Combining the CDR3 with reference TRBV7-8 and TRBJ2-1 gives the whole variable domain GAGVSQSPRYKVAKRGQDVALRCDPISGHVSLFWYQQALGQGPEFLTYFQNEAQLDKSGLPSDRFFAERPEGSVSTLKIQRTQQEDSAVYLCASSLAGYRGGEQFFGPGTRLTVL.

This clonotype has just a few counts. The gene calls are TRBV5-1 and TRBJ2-3, with D tentatively TRBD1 (5 bases). The CDR3 is 15 residues long. Germline V CDR1 and CDR2: SGHRS, YFSETQ. The V and J ends lost 0 bases and 5 bases respectively, with 13 bases between them. DNA for the CDR3: TGCGCCAGCAGCTTGGTCCAGGGTTTTGGAGATACGCAGTATTTT. Translating gives CASSLVQGFGDTQYF. The whole variable domain, filled in from reference TRBV5-1 and TRBJ2-3, reads KAGVTQTPRYLIKTRGQQVTLSCSPISGHRSVSWYQQTPGQGLQFLFEYFSETQRNKGNFPGRFSGRQFSNSRSEMNVSTLELGDSALYLCASSLVQGFGDTQYFGPGTRLTVL.

This clonotype was detected ten times or more. The rearrangement links TRBV10-3 to TRBJ2-7, with D tentatively TRBD1 or TRBD2 (5 bases each). Trimming stripped 6 bases from V and 0 bases from J, with 9 bases between. Per germline, CDR1 ENHRY and CDR2 SYGVKD. This CDR3 is built from 13 residues. The CDR3 here is CAIRGRDSYEQYF. The DNA for the CDR3 is TGTGCCATCAGGGGACGTGACTCCTACGAGCAGTACTTC.

This clonotype was detected only a few times. The V gene is TRBV4-3, the J gene TRBJ2-1; D ambiguous. The CDR3 has 13 amino acids. Trimming shortened V by 4 bases and J by 6 bases, and 10 bases separated the two germline ends. Germline CDR1 is LGHNA and CDR2 is YSLEER. CDR3 protein: CASSRSIVNEQFF. Written as DNA, the CDR3 is TGCGCCAGCAGCCGATCCATAGTCAATGAGCAGTTCTTC.

This clonotype has more than one count but fewer than ten. The rearrangement uses TRBV19 and TRBJ2-7; 13 bases agree with TRBD2. Losses at the gene ends were 5 bases for V and 2 bases for J; bases not matched to a gene: 6. Germline V gene lookup returns CDR1 LNHDA and CDR2 SQIVND (reference sequence). This CDR3 region has 16 residues. CDR3 residues: CASSPGTSGTAYEQYF. CDR3 bases: TGTGCCAGTAGTCCCGGGACTAGCGGGACCGCCTACGAGCAGTACTTC.

This sequence joins TRBV2 and TRBJ1-2; TRBD1 aligns across 8 bases. CDR3 size: 13 residues. The trim removed 4 bases at V and 7 bases at J, leaving 5 bases unmatched. Germline CDR1 reads SNHLY; CDR2 reads FYNNEI. CDR3 region: CASSGQGWGGYTF. DNA of the CDR3: TGTGCCAGCAGTGGACAGGGGTGGGGTGGCTACACCTTC.

This clonotype was observed a handful of times. This sequence joins TRBV24-1 and TRBJ2-1, with unresolved D. Germline V CDR1 and CDR2: KGHDR, SFDVKD. This CDR3 comprises 12 residues. With 1 base removed from V and 15 bases from J, the gap between germline ends came to 12 bases. CDR3 loop: CATSDFPLRLFF. Here the CDR3 DNA reads TGTGCCACCAGTGATTTTCCCCTACGTCTGTTCTTC.

The chain is built from TRBV5-1 and TRBJ2-1; possibly TRBD2 for D (7 bases). The germline gives CDR1 SGHRS, CDR2 YFSETQ. Trimming removed 6 bases from V and 0 bases from J, with 13 bases in between. The CDR3 sequence is 15 residues long. The DNA of the CDR3 is TGCGCCAGCAAGGGGGGCGGGAGCTCCTACAATGAGCAGTTCTTC. This codes for CASKGGGSSYNEQFF.

In this sample, this clonotype turned up a few times. The gene calls are TRBV12-3 or TRBV12-4 and TRBJ2-2; 9 nucleotides line up with TRBD2. The CDR3 has 17 residues. The J segment lost 4 bases and the V segment lost 5 bases, leaving 11 bases of the junction unmatched. The CDR3 region is CASSLGTSTLLTGELFF. For the CDR3, the DNA is TGTGCCAGCAGTCTCGGGACTAGCACCCTACTCACCGGGGAGCTGTTTTTT.

This clonotype showed up just a few times. The chain combines TRBV11-1 with TRBJ1-5, with D perhaps matching TRBD1 (5 bases). CDR1 is SGHAT, CDR2 FQDESV, per germline (reference sequence). V was shortened by 1 base and J by 1 base, with 20 bases between the two germline ends. The CDR3 is made up of 19 amino acids. CDR3 bases: TGTGCCAGCAGCTTAGAAGGCTCCAGCACTCGGGGCAGCAATCAGCCCCAGCATTTT. Amino acids: CASSLEGSSTRGSNQPQHF.

The chain employs TRBV19 and TRBJ2-2; possibly TRBD2 for D (5 bases). The CDR3 runs 14 residues. In germline, CDR1 is LNHDA, CDR2 SQIVND (reference sequence). V lost 8 bases, J lost 7 bases, and 17 bases lay in between. The CDR3 region has the DNA TGTGCCAGTCGCCCCGGGCTAGCCGTCGGGGAGCTGTTTTTT. It translates to CASRPGLAVGELFF.

The gene calls are TRBV10-3 and TRBJ2-5, with D possibly matching TRBD1 (5 bases). The CDR3 spans 12 residues. Per the germline V gene, CDR1 is ENHRY and CDR2 is SYGVKD. Trimming removed 3 bases at V and 4 bases at J, with 6 bases between. The CDR3 DNA is TGTGCCATCAGTGATACAGGAGAGACCCAGTACTTC. It translates to CAISDTGETQYF.

This chain connects TRBV5-4 to TRBJ2-7, with 7 nucleotides matching TRBD2. Trimming removed 0 bases from V and 2 bases from J; junction bases left unmatched: 5. The CDR3 length is 15 residues. CDR1 and CDR2 from the germline V gene are SGHNT and YYREEE (reference sequence). The CDR3 nucleotides are TGTGCCAGCAGCTTGGGGACTAGTCAGCCCTACGAGCAGTACTTC. This gives the protein CASSLGTSQPYEQYF.

This clonotype was detected a few times. The V gene is TRBV6-1, the J gene TRBJ2-5; 8 nucleotides match TRBD1. V lost 6 bases to trimming and J lost 5 bases; unmatched junction nucleotides: 8. Germline assignment: CDR1 MNHNS and CDR2 SASEGT. There are 14 residues in the CDR3. In nucleotides, the CDR3 is TGTGCCAGCAGAGCGGACAGGGCGCTCGAGACCCAGTACTTC. It encodes CASRADRALETQYF.

The gene calls are TRBV7-2 and TRBJ2-6, with 8 bases aligning to TRBD1. The germline V gene encodes CDR1 SGHTA and CDR2 FQGNSA. With V trimmed by 1 base and J by 0 bases, 2 bases remained unmatched. The CDR3 length is 17 residues. As DNA, the CDR3 is TGTGCCAGCAGCTTAGGGACAGGGAGCTCTGGGGCCAACGTCCTGACTTTC. Its translation: CASSLGTGSSGANVLTF.